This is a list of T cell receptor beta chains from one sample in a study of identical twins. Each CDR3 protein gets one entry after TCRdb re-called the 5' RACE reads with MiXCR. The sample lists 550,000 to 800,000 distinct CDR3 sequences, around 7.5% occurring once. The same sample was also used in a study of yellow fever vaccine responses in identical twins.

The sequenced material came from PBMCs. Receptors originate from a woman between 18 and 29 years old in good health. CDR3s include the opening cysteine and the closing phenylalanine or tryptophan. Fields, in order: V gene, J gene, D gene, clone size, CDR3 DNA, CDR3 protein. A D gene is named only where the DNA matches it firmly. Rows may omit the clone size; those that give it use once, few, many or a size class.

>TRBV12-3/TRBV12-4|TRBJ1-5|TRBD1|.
TGTGCCAGCAGTCCGGACAGGGGTGAGCCCCAGCATTTT
CASSPDRGEPQHF
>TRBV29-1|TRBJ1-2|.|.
TGCAGCGTTGAGGGGGGGATAAGATATGGCTACACCTTC
CSVEGGIRYGYTF
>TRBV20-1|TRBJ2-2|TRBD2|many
TGCAGTGCTCTTGGCGGGACTAGCGGTTACACCGGGGAGCTGTTTTTT
CSALGGTSGYTGELFF
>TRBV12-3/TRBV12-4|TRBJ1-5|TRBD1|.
TGTGCCAGCAGCGCGGGACAGGGCCATAGCAATCAGCCCCAGCATTTT
CASSAGQGHSNQPQHF
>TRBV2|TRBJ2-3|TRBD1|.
TGTGCCAGCAGAGGACAGGGGGCGGGCGCAGATACGCAGTATTTT
CASRGQGAGADTQYF
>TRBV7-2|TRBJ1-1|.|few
TGTGCCAGCAGCTTGCGGGGTTCGTACACTGAAGCTTTCTTT
CASSLRGSYTEAFF
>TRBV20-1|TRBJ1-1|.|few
TGCAGTGCTAGTAGGGGCGGTGAAGCTTTCTTT
CSASRGGEAFF
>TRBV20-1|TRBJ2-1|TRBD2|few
TGCAGTGCAGCGACGAATCTAGCGGGAGATGAGCAGTTCTTC
CSAATNLAGDEQFF
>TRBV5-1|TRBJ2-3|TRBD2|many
TGCGCCAGCAGCTTGGGAGTTAGCGGGAGCACAGATACGCAGTATTTT
CASSLGVSGSTDTQYF
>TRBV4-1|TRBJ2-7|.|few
TGCGCCAGCAGCCAAGATCCCCCTGGAGCGATAATGGGCGAGCAGTACTTC
CASSQDPPGAIMGEQYF
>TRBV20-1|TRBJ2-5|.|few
TGCAGTGCTACAGCCAGGTCAGAGGAGACCCAGTACTTC
CSATARSEETQYF
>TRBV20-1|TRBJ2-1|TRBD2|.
TGCAGTGCTAGAGATCCCACGGTAGCGGGAGCAGTCCCAGCTTACAATGAGCAGTTCTTC
CSARDPTVAGAVPAYNEQFF
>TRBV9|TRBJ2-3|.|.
TGTGCCAGCAGCCCTCCGGCGGGGTACACTAGCACAGATACGCAGTATTTT
CASSPPAGYTSTDTQYF
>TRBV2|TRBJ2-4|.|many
TGTGCCAGCAGTGGATCCCCTAGAGACATTCAGTACTTC
CASSGSPRDIQYF
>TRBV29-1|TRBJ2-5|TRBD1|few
TGCAGCGTTGAAAGCGGGACAGGGGGAGAGACCCAGTACTTC
CSVESGTGGETQYF
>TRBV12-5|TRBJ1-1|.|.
TGTGCTAGTGGTTTGGTACCCCTCCCCGTCAGGGATTGGACTGAAGCTTTCTTT
CASGLVPLPVRDWTEAFF
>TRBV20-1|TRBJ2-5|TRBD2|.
TGCAGTGCTAGAGATTTTGCGGGGGGGCCGGGAGAGACCCAGTACTTC
CSARDFAGGPGETQYF
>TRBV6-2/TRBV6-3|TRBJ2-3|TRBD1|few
TGTGCCAGCAGCCGGACAGGGGGCGCGGATACGCAGTATTTT
CASSRTGGADTQYF
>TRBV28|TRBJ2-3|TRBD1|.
TGTGCCAGCAGTCCGACAGGGGGTCACGTAGATACGCAGTATTTT
CASSPTGGHVDTQYF
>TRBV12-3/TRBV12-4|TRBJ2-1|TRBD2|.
TGTGCCAGCAGCGGAAGCGGGAGGGCCCGGTTGGATGAGCAGTTCTTC
CASSGSGRARLDEQFF
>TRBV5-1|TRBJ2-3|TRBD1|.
TGCGCCAGCAGCTGGGGCAGGGGGACGGGAACAGATACGCAGTATTTT
CASSWGRGTGTDTQYF
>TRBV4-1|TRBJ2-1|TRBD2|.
TGCGCCAGCAGCCGAGCCGCTGGGACTAGCGGGAGTGAATGGTTCAATGAGCAGTTCTTC
CASSRAAGTSGSEWFNEQFF
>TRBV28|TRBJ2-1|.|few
TGTGCCAGCATGTTGGGGGGGCCCGCCAATGAGCAGTTCTTC
CASMLGGPANEQFF
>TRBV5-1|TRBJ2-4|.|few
TGCGCCAGCAGCCACCGGGACCCAAGGGGAAACATTCAGTACTTC
CASSHRDPRGNIQYF
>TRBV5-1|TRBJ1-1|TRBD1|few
TGCGCCAGCAGCTGGGGACAGGGTTTCGTTGGGACTGAAGCTTTCTTT
CASSWGQGFVGTEAFF
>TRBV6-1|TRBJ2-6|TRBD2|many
TGTGCCAGCAGAAAAGTGAGCGGGGGCTCTGGGGCCAACGTCCTGACTTTC
CASRKVSGGSGANVLTF
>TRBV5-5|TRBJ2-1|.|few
TGTGCCAGCAGCCAAACTCAGGGCTGGGACTACAATGAGCAGTTCTTC
CASSQTQGWDYNEQFF
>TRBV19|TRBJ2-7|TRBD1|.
TGTGCCAGTGATGCAGGGGGAACCTACGAGCAGTACTTC
CASDAGGTYEQYF